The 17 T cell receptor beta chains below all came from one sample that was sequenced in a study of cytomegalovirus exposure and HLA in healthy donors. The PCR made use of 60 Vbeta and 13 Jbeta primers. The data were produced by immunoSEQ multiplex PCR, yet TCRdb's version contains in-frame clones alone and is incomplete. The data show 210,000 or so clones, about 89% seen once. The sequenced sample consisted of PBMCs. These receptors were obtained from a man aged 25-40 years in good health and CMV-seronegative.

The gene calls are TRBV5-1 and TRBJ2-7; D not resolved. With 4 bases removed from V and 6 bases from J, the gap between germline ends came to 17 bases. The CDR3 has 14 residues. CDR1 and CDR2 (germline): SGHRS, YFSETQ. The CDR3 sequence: CASSAEHRGGEQYF. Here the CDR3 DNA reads TGCGCCAGCAGCGCGGAACATCGAGGTGGCGAGCAGTACTTC.

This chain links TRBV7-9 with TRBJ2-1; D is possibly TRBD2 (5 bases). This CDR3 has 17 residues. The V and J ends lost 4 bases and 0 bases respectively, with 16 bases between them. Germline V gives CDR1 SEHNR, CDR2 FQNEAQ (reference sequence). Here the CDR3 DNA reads TGTGCCAGCAGCTCCCTAGCACGGACTTTCTCCTACAATGAGCAGTTCTTC. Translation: CASSSLARTFSYNEQFF. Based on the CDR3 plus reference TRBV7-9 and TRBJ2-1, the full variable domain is DTGVSQNPRHKITKRGQNVTFRCDPISEHNRLYWYRQTLGQGPEFLTYFQNEAQLEKSRLLSDRFSAERPKGSFSTLEIQRTEQGDSAMYLCASSSLARTFSYNEQFFGPGTRLTVL.

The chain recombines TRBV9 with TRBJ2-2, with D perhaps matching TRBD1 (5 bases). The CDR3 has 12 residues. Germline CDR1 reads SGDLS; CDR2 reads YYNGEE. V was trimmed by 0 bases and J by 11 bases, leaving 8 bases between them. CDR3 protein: CASSVGTRELFF. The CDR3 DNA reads TGTGCCAGCAGCGTAGGGACAAGAGAGCTGTTTTTT.

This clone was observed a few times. The CDR3 here is CASSLYSGPSYEQYF. The CDR3 DNA reads TGTGCCAGCAGCTTGTATAGCGGGCCCTCCTACGAGCAGTACTTC. This chain joins TRBV7-9 and TRBJ2-7; TRBD2 agrees at 7 bases. Germline V gene sequence: CDR1 SEHNR, CDR2 FQNEAQ (reference sequence). The length of the CDR3 is 15 residues. V lost 3 bases to trimming and J lost 0 bases; unmatched junction nucleotides: 5.

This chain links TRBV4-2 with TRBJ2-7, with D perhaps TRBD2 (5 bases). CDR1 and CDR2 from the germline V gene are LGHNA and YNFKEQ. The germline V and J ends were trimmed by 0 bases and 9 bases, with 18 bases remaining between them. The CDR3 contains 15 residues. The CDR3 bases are TGTGCCAGCAGCCAAGATTCGAGGGCAGCCCGCGGGCAGTACTTC. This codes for CASSQDSRAARGQYF.

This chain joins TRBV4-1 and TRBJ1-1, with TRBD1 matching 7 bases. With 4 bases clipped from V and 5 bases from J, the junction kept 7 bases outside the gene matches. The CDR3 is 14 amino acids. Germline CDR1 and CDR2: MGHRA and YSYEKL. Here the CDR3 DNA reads TGCGCCAGCAGCCTTAGACAGGGAAGGACTGAAGCTTTCTTT. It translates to CASSLRQGRTEAFF.

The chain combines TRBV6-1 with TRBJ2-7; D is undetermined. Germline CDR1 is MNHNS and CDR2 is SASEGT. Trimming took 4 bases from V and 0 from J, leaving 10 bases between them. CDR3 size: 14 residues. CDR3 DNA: TGTGCCAGCAGTGCTCCCAGGAACTCCTACGAGCAGTACTTC. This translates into CASSAPRNSYEQYF.

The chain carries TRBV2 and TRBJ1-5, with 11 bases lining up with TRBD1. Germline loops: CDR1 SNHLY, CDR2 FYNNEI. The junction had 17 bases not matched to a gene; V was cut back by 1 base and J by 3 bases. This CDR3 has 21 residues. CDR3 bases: TGTGCCAGCAGTGAAGGGTTCGGGACAGGGGGTAGAGGGACCCACAATCAGCCCCAGCATTTT. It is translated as CASSEGFGTGGRGTHNQPQHF.

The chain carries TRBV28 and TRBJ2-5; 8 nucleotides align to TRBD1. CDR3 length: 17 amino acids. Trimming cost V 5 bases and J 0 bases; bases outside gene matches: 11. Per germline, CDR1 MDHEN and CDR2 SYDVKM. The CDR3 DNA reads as TGTGCCAGCAGTCCCTCAGGGGGCGGACTGGACCAAGAGACCCAGTACTTC. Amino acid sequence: CASSPSGGGLDQETQYF. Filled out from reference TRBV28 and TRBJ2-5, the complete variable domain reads DVKVTQSSRYLVKRTGEKVFLECVQDMDHENMFWYRQDPGLGLRLIYFSYDVKMKEKGDIPEGYSVSREKKERFSLILESASTNQTSMYLCASSPSGGGLDQETQYFGPGTRLLVL.

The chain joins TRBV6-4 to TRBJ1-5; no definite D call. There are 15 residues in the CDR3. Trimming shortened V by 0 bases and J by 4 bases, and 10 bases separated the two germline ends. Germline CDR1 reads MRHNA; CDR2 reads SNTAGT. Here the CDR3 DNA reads TGTGCCAGCAGTGACTCTGCAGGCCCAAATCAGCCCCAGCATTTT. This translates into CASSDSAGPNQPQHF.

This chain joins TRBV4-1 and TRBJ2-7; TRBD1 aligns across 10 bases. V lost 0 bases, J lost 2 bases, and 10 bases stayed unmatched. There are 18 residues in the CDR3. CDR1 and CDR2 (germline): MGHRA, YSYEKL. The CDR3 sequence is CASSQEAFWDRGTYEQYF. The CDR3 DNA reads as TGCGCCAGCAGCCAAGAGGCCTTCTGGGACAGGGGCACCTACGAGCAGTACTTC.

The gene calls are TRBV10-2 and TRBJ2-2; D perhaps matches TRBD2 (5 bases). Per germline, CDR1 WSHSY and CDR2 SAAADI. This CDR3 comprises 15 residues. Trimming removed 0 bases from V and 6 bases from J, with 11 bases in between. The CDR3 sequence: CASSESNSAAGELFF. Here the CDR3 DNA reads TGCGCCAGCAGTGAGTCTAATAGCGCGGCCGGGGAGCTGTTTTTT.

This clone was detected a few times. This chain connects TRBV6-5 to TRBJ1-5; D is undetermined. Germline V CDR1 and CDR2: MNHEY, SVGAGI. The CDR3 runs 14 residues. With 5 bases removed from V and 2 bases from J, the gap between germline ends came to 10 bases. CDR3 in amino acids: CASSLREGNQPQHF. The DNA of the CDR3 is TGTGCCAGCAGTCTAAGGGAGGGCAATCAGCCCCAGCATTTT.

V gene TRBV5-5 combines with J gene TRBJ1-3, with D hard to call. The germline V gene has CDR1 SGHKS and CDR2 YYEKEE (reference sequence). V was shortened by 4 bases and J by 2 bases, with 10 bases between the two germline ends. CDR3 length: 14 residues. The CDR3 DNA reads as TGTGCCAGCAGCCCCACGCGGGCTGGAAACACCATATATTTT. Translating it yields CASSPTRAGNTIYF. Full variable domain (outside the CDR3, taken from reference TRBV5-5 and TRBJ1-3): DAGVTQSPTHLIKTRGQQVTLRCSPISGHKSVSWYQQVLGQGPQFIFQYYEKEERGRGNFPDRFSARQFPNYSSELNVNALLLGDSALYLCASSPTRAGNTIYFGEGSWLTVV.

The CDR3 DNA reads TGTGCCAGTAGTTCGAGAGAGACCTACGAGCAGTACTTC. Translated: CASSSRETYEQYF. The rearrangement joins TRBV19 to TRBJ2-7, with no clear D. V was trimmed by 5 bases and J by 2 bases, leaving 10 bases between them. The CDR3 runs to 13 residues. CDR1 is LNHDA, CDR2 SQIVND, per germline (reference sequence). The full variable domain, completed using reference TRBV19 and TRBJ2-7, is DGGITQSPKYLFRKEGQNVTLSCEQNLNHDAMYWYRQDPGQGLRLIYYSQIVNDFQKGDIAEGYSVSREKKESFPLTVTSAQKNPTAFYLCASSSRETYEQYFGPGTRLTVT.

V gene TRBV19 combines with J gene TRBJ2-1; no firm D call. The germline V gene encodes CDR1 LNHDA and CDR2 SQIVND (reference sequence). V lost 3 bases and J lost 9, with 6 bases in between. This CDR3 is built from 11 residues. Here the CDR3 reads CASSMNSEQFF. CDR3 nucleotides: TGTGCCAGTAGTATGAACAGTGAGCAGTTCTTC.

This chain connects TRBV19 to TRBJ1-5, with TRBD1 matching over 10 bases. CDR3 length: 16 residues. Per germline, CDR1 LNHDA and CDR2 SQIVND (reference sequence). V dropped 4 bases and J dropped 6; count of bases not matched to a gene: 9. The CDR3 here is CASSTTDRGLGQPQHF. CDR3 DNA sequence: TGTGCCAGTAGTACGACCGACAGGGGGCTGGGTCAGCCCCAGCATTTT.